This T cell receptor beta chain originates from a study of blood T cell repertoires in COVID-19 (dated by TCRdb to 2020 to 2022). With respect to the entire study: The collaborator samples originated in the United States, Italy and Spain and spanned the acute and convalescent phases of COVID-19. The prospective study material was composed of cDNA or gDNA derived from T cells, B-cell-depleted T cells, or PBMCs. Deeply sampled blood TCRbeta repertoires from subjects exposed to, actively infected with, or recovered from COVID-19 were included in the dataset. The repertoires were released in a freely available public database meant as a resource for research on the immune response to SARS-CoV-2. The samples were drawn from the first 160 participants of the ongoing ImmuneRACE study and from over a thousand subjects provided by 6 global collaborators. A de-identified subject ID, COVID-19 status, age in years and sex were almost always included in the sample metadata. Where available, HLA class I and class II types were obtained from metadata supplied by the sample provider rather than from assay-based typing. Results and caveats for the whole study, not just this receptor: Clinical and demographic metadata were provided uncurated, with the amount varying by source and participant.

The collaborating institutions used their own protocols to collect whole blood in K2EDTA tubes. For TCRbeta analysis, collaborators shipped samples as frozen whole blood, isolated PBMCs, or DNA extracted from either of those sample types. TCRbeta CDR3 regions were amplified from genomic DNA by means of the immunoSEQ Assay, a bias-controlled multiplex PCR. The authors processed their data as follows. The number of nucleated cells in each sample was estimated from the amplification of reference gene primers within the assay. Sequence reads were collapsed and filtered to measure the absolute abundance of every unique TCRbeta CDR3 rearrangement. For each sample, productive Simpson clonality was calculated as the square root of Simpson's diversity index over productive rearrangements. Imported from immuneACCESS, the table was reduced by TCRdb to in-frame sequences with V and J called. These copies leave out some clones; in studies compared against another copy, an unresolved V gene accounts for under half, and the cause of the remainder is not known. The V and J calls and the clone size are those of that table, but D and trimming were determined from the DNA. The sample contains 200,000 to 300,000 clones, about 80% of them found a single time. Over 1.5% of the sample is held by the ten biggest clonotypes.

From the cysteine through the phenylalanine, the CDR3 covers 17 amino acids. CDR3 DNA is the only sequence kept; it has 51 bases, read in frame from the first base. Taken from the germline V gene, the CDR1 and CDR2 loops are KGHSH and LQKENI. Relative to germline, V is missing 5 bases and J is missing 2 bases, with 13 bases of the junction outside any gene match. Note on this clone: Its cognate antigen has yet to be identified. Base qualities are not recorded, but no much larger clone differs from it by a single base.

In this chain, TRBV18 is recombined with TRBJ1-1; 8 central bases correspond to TRBD1. Source material: peripheral blood. This receptor was taken from a woman of 80 years or more with acute or convalescent COVID-19. The nucleotide sequence reads as follows: TGTGCCAGCTCAACGCTGGACAGGGTGGATTATAACACTGAAGCTTTCTTT. Its protein is CASSTLDRVDYNTEAFF.